Below are 21 T cell receptor beta chains sequenced from a single sample in a study of human T cells and chemical hapten exposure. TCRdb recomputed calls from the RACE reads with MiXCR, one row per CDR3 protein. The profile shows 50,000 to 65,000 distinct CDR3 sequences, about 9.4% of them singletons. Time point here: pre-sensitization, week 0. Treatment noted: therapeutic diphenylcyclopropenone sensitization with weekly scalp DPC. Source: whole blood, taken in connection with sensitization to the hapten diphenylcyclopropenone (DPC). These receptor sequences come from a middle-aged woman with alopecia areata. Some clones in this sample may be carry-over from other donors' samples.

This clonotype was detected only a few times. The chain carries TRBV19 and TRBJ2-1, with 15 nucleotides matching TRBD2. This CDR3 has 15 amino acids. The V segment lost 6 bases and the J segment 10 bases; nucleotides outside the gene matches: 7. Germline V gene lookup returns CDR1 LNHDA and CDR2 SQIVND (reference sequence). CDR3 amino acids: CASSPRGLAGGEQFF. For the CDR3, the DNA is TGTGCCAGTAGCCCGCGGGGACTAGCGGGGGGCGAGCAGTTCTTC.

V is TRBV7-9 and J is TRBJ2-1; D may be TRBD1 or TRBD2 (6 bases each). Per germline, CDR1 SEHNR and CDR2 FQNEAQ (reference sequence). The CDR3 has 14 residues. V was cut by 7 bases and J by 6 bases, with 16 bases left in between. CDR3 loop: CASTKLGGLNEQFF. CDR3 bases: TGTGCCAGCACCAAACTGGGGGGCCTCAATGAGCAGTTCTTC.

The chain links TRBV29-1 to TRBJ2-7; 7 positions match TRBD1. V lost 6 bases to trimming and J lost 2 bases; unmatched junction nucleotides: 7. Germline loops: CDR1 SQVTM, CDR2 ANQGSEA. This CDR3 contains 13 residues. The CDR3 spells CSVYNRGTYEQYF. The CDR3, as DNA: TGCAGCGTCTACAACAGGGGAACCTACGAGCAGTACTTC.

This clonotype was counted at least ten times. This chain connects TRBV6-5 to TRBJ2-7, with 8 bases fitting TRBD1. V shed 2 bases and J 6 bases; nucleotides not matched to a gene: 6. Looked up from germline, CDR1 is MNHEY and CDR2 is SVGAGI. The CDR3 is 14 amino acids. The CDR3 here is CASSYQDRDPEQYF. In nucleotides, the CDR3 is TGTGCCAGCAGTTACCAGGACAGGGACCCCGAGCAGTACTTC.

This chain joins TRBV12-3 or TRBV12-4 and TRBJ2-1, with 8 bases lining up with TRBD2. V lost 7 bases, J lost 8 bases, and 16 bases stayed unmatched. CDR3 length: 16 amino acids. As DNA, the CDR3 is TGTGCCAGCACCCCGGGGGGGCCCAAAGGAGGTCATGAGCAGTTCTTC. Its translation: CASTPGGPKGGHEQFF.

The sample holds a few counts of this clonotype. This chain connects TRBV4-1 to TRBJ2-7; TRBD1 aligns across 7 bases. Per germline, CDR1 MGHRA and CDR2 YSYEKL. This CDR3 comprises 17 residues. J lost 3 bases, V lost 0 bases, and 11 bases had no gene match. CDR3 in DNA: TGCGCCAGCAGCCAAGATCCAGGGGGTATCCGTGGCTACGAGCAGTACTTC. This encodes CASSQDPGGIRGYEQYF.

This clonotype was seen many times. V usage is TRBV4-2 and J usage is TRBJ1-6; D gene ambiguous. CDR3 length: 16 amino acids. V was cut by 0 bases and J by 7 bases, with 13 bases left in between. The germline V gene encodes CDR1 LGHNA and CDR2 YNFKEQ. For the CDR3, the DNA is TGTGCCAGCAGCCAAGATATTGGCTCGGGGAATTCACCCCTCCACTTT. Translating gives CASSQDIGSGNSPLHF.

The chain recombines TRBV10-3 with TRBJ1-5; D is unresolved. The CDR3 has 15 amino acids. The germline V gene encodes CDR1 ENHRY and CDR2 SYGVKD. V lost 6 bases and J lost 9, with 21 bases in between. This CDR3 is CAISISEPHKGPQHF. The CDR3 DNA follows: TGTGCCATCAGCATTAGTGAGCCCCACAAAGGGCCCCAGCATTTT.

Many counts were recorded for this clonotype. This chain connects TRBV6-5 to TRBJ2-3; 7 positions match TRBD2. Germline V lookup: CDR1 MNHEY, CDR2 SVGAGI. The CDR3 runs 15 residues. Trimming at V came to 3 bases and at J to 4 bases, leaving 7 bases not matched to a gene. This CDR3 reads CASSYSRTRPDTQYF. CDR3 bases: TGTGCCAGCAGTTATAGTCGGACTAGACCAGATACGCAGTATTTT.

The J gene is TRBJ2-5, the V gene TRBV2; 8 bases match TRBD1. Germline values: CDR1 SNHLY, CDR2 FYNNEI. V was pared by 3 bases and J by 5 bases, with 8 bases of the junction left unmatched. The CDR3 totals 15 residues. In DNA form, the CDR3 reads TGTGCCAGCAGTGACGGCAGGGGGCCCCGTGAGACCCAGTACTTC. Its translation: CASSDGRGPRETQYF.

This clonotype was observed at least ten times. The V call is TRBV6-2 or TRBV6-3, the J call TRBJ2-2, with D uncertain. Trimming shortened V by 10 bases and J by 0 bases, and 15 bases separated the two germline ends. CDR3 length: 15 residues. CDR1 MNHEY and CDR2 SVGEGT come from the germline V gene. CDR3 in DNA: TGTGCCACCAGACTTAGTGGGTCGAACACCGGGGAGCTGTTTTTT. It translates to CATRLSGSNTGELFF.

This clonotype has at least ten counts. The rearrangement uses TRBV6-2 or TRBV6-3 and TRBJ2-1; D possibly corresponds to TRBD1 (6 bases). Germline assignment: CDR1 MNHEY and CDR2 SVGEGT. V was trimmed by 2 bases and J by 2 bases, leaving 7 bases between them. The CDR3 sequence is 14 residues long. The CDR3 protein is CASSYHRAYNEQFF. The CDR3 DNA reads TGTGCCAGCAGTTACCACAGGGCCTACAATGAGCAGTTCTTC.

To note about this clonotype: With a much larger clone just one base away, this may be a read error. The CDR3 nucleotides are TGTGCCACCCGTGATTGCGACAGGGACACTGAAGCTTTCTTT. Its protein product is CATRDCDRDTEAFF. J is TRBJ1-1 and V is TRBV24-1, with 7 bases identical to TRBD1. The CDR3 runs 14 residues. Germline CDR1 is KGHDR and CDR2 is SFDVKD.

This clonotype has only a few counts. CDR3: CASSPIVTQTNTEAFF. CDR3 in DNA: TGCGCCAGCAGCCCGATCGTCACTCAAACAAACACTGAAGCTTTCTTT. This chain links TRBV5-1 with TRBJ1-1; D is undetermined. Trimming left V 4 bases short and J 2 bases short, with 18 bases between. Germline lookup yields CDR1 SGHRS and CDR2 YFSETQ. The CDR3 covers 16 residues.

The chain employs TRBV6-5 and TRBJ2-2; TRBD2 aligns across 7 bases. Germline V gene data show CDR1 as MNHEY and CDR2 as SVGAGI. V lost 0 bases, J lost 5 bases, and 9 bases stayed unmatched. The CDR3 covers 17 residues. Here the CDR3 DNA reads TGTGCCAGCAGTTACTCCTTTAACCAGCGGGGAACCGGGGAGCTGTTTTTT. It yields the protein CASSYSFNQRGTGELFF.

In this sample, this clonotype turned up many times. The chain uses TRBV28 and TRBJ1-2; the match to TRBD1 covers 8 bases. Trimming took 5 bases from V and 4 from J; bases not matched to a gene: 9. The CDR3 totals 15 residues. Germline CDR1 and CDR2: MDHEN and SYDVKM. CDR3 loop: CASSPQGARSYGYTF. The CDR3 bases are TGTGCCAGCAGTCCCCAGGGGGCGCGGAGCTATGGCTACACCTTC.

The rearrangement uses TRBV4-3 and TRBJ2-6; D unresolved. Trimming removed 0 bases at V and 1 base at J, with 10 bases between. The CDR3 sequence is 17 residues long. Germline CDR1 LGHNA, CDR2 YSLEER. This chain's CDR3 is CASSQDGSQSGANVLTF. CDR3 nucleotide sequence: TGCGCCAGCAGCCAAGACGGCAGTCAATCTGGGGCCAACGTCCTGACTTTC.

This clonotype has a handful of counts. V usage is TRBV12-3 or TRBV12-4 and J usage is TRBJ1-1, with TRBD1 identical over 8 bases. V shed 7 bases and J 6 bases; nucleotides not matched to a gene: 19. CDR3 length: 17 amino acids. CDR3 DNA: TGTGCCAGCAATATCCGTTCAGGGGGCGCGGTTATAGCTGAAGCTTTCTTT. Residues: CASNIRSGGAVIAEAFF.

This clonotype has a count of ten or more. The V and J genes are TRBV12-3 or TRBV12-4 and TRBJ1-4, with TRBD1 matching over 9 bases. The CDR3 sequence is 14 residues long. The V and J ends lost 8 bases and 4 bases, in that order; junction bases with no gene match: 5. In DNA, the CDR3 is TGTGCCAGCTCAACAGGGGGCCTTAATGAAAAACTGTTTTTT. Amino acids: CASSTGGLNEKLFF.

The table lists this clonotype with many counts. The V and J genes are TRBV11-2 and TRBJ1-2; D call uncertain. Per germline, CDR1 SGHAT and CDR2 FQNNGV. V was pared by 3 bases and J by 0 bases, with 5 bases between. This CDR3 region has 13 residues. In nucleotides, the CDR3 is TGTGCCAGCAGCTTTAACTCTAACTATGGCTACACCTTC. It encodes CASSFNSNYGYTF. The complete variable domain, with remaining parts taken from reference TRBV11-2 and TRBJ1-2, reads EAGVAQSPRYKIIEKRQSVAFWCNPISGHATLYWYQQILGQGPKLLIQFQNNGVVDDSQLPKDRFSAERLKGVDSTLKIQPAKLEDSAVYLCASSFNSNYGYTFGSGTRLTVV.

This clonotype has just a few counts. This chain links TRBV12-3 or TRBV12-4 with TRBJ1-1; possible D gene TRBD1, 6 bases. V gave up 5 bases and J gave up 9 bases, with 13 bases separating them. The CDR3 has 12 amino acids. The CDR3 DNA reads TGTGCCAGCAGTACGGACAGCCTTAAAGCTTTCTTT. This translates into CASSTDSLKAFF.